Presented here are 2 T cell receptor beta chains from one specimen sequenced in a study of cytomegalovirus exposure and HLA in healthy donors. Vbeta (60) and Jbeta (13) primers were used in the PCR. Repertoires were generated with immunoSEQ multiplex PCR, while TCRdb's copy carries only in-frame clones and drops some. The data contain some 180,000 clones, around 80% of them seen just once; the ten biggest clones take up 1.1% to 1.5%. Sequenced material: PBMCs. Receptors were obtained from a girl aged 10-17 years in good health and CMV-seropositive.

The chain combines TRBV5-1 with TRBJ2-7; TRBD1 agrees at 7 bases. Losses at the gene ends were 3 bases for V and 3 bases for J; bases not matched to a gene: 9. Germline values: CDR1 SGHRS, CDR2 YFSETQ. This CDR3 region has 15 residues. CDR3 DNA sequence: TGCGCCAGCAGCTGGACCGGGACAGATAACTACGAGCAGTACTTC. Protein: CASSWTGTDNYEQYF.

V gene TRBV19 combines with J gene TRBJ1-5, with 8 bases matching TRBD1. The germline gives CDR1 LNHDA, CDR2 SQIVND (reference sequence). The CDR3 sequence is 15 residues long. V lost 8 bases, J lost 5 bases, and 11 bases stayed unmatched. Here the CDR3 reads CASRPTGVRDQPQHF. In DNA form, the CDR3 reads TGTGCCAGTCGCCCGACAGGGGTGAGGGATCAGCCCCAGCATTTT.